These T cell receptor beta chains were read from a single sample in a study of blood T cells in healthy people across ages. One entry per CDR3 protein, called by TCRdb with MiXCR from the 5' RACE reads. In the table there are roughly 1,300,000 distinct CDR3 sequences, roughly 64% of which are singletons. The sequencing sample was made of blood. The receptors shown here come from a man aged 18 to 29 in good health. The CDR3 runs from the conserved cysteine through the conserved F or W.

v_call	j_call	cdr3_aa
TRBV27	TRBJ2-3	CASRGLAFPDTQYF
TRBV4-3	TRBJ2-3	CASSQRQASGHTDTQYF
TRBV19	TRBJ2-3	CASSVPGTSGLNTQYF
TRBV29-1	TRBJ2-3	CSGKRASGEPTPTDTQYF
TRBV7-9	TRBJ1-2	CASSPSTGIGDGYTF
TRBV7-2	TRBJ2-3	CASSLTSGRANGDTQYF
TRBV5-1	TRBJ1-1	CASSPGQGRTNTEAFF
TRBV4-1	TRBJ1-1	CASSLERVGSTEAFF
TRBV14	TRBJ1-2	CASSTYRTGGYGYTF
TRBV20-1	TRBJ2-3	CSAAGISTDTQYF
TRBV13	TRBJ2-5	CASSLSISSEETQYF
TRBV10-3	-	CVISDVRETQYF
TRBV4-2	TRBJ1-2	CASSQDYVDRGGGYTF
TRBV12-3/TRBV12-4	TRBJ2-6	CASSLATENSVGANVLTF
TRBV28	TRBJ2-3	CASSLEQMLDTQYF
TRBV29-1	TRBJ2-5	CSVEGRGQRETQYF
TRBV27	TRBJ2-3	CASFDSGSTDTQYF
TRBV6-6	TRBJ2-1	CASSYAQRGGPDNEQFF
TRBV7-9	-	CASSLDGSRNEQYF
TRBV29-1	TRBJ2-7	CSVGGRSYEQYF
TRBV7-2	-	CASSSSGGAIWETQYF
TRBV4-3	TRBJ2-6	CASSQDGGGDALLFSGANVLTF
TRBV7-9	TRBJ2-3	CASSPGLVGTDTQYF
TRBV5-1	TRBJ2-7	CASELAGGSYEQYF